This T cell receptor beta chain was sequenced in a study of OX40 agonist ivuxolimab in advanced cancers. Background on the study: The patients got ivuxolimab, which is an agonistic anti-OX40 (CD134) antibody.

Autoimmune disease history or systemic immunosuppression led to patient exclusion. At cycle 4 day 1, cycle 7 day 1, and baseline, blood was sampled. J lost 7 bases, V lost 4 bases, and 10 bases had no gene match. The CDR3 is 16 residues long. CDR1 and CDR2 (germline): MGHRA, YSYEKL. The table came from immunoSEQ multiplex PCR; TCRdb's copy has only in-frame clones and leaves some out. Of 9,500 to 15,000 clones in the sample, under 85% were seen once. Specimen: CD4+ or CD8+ T cells sorted from blood, collected in a trial of the OX40 agonist ivuxolimab. The sequence was collected from an adult with an advanced solid tumor such as melanoma, head and neck, liver or kidney cancer. This chain joins TRBV4-1 and TRBJ2-1; TRBD2 matches 10 bases. DNA for the CDR3: TGCGCCAGCAGCCCCTGGGTGTCTAGCGGGGGTAATGAGCAGTTCTTC. This gives the protein CASSPWVSSGGNEQFF.